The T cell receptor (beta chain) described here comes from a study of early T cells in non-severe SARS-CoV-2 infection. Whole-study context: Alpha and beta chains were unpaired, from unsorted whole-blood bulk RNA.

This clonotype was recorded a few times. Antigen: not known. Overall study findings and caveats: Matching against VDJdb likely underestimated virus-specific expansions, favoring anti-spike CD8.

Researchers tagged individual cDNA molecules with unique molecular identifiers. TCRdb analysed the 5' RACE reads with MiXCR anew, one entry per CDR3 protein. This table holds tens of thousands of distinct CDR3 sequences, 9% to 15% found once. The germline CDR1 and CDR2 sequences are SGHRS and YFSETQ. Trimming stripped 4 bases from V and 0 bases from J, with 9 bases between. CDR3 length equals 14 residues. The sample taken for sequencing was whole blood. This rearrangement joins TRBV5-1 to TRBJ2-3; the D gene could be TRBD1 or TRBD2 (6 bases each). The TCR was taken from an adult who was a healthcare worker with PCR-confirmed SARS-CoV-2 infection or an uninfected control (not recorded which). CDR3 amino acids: CASSPGASTDTQYF. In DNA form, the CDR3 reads TGCGCCAGCAGCCCGGGGGCTAGCACAGATACGCAGTATTTT.